Below are 27 T cell receptor beta chains sequenced from a single sample in a study of shared clonotypes between healthy human individuals. The assay was immunoSEQ multiplex PCR, and TCRdb's table has in-frame clones only and misses some. The sample contains 1.4 million to 1.5 million clones, approximately 96% of which appear only once. The sequencing sample was made of naive CD4+ T cells sorted from blood. The subset was: CD45RA+ positively selected. The receptors stem from a man aged 30 to 39 in good health.

The V and J genes are TRBV6-5 and TRBJ1-5; D is ambiguous. The V and J ends lost 5 bases and 11 bases respectively, with 16 bases between them. There are 13 residues in the CDR3. Germline lookup yields CDR1 MNHEY and CDR2 SVGAGI. CDR3 region: CASSRGGVAAQHF. For the CDR3, the DNA is TGTGCCAGCAGTCGAGGTGGAGTTGCAGCCCAGCATTTT.

This clone has only one observation. The V call is TRBV7-2, the J call TRBJ2-3; TRBD2 matches at 7 bases. The CDR3 contains 17 residues. V lost 5 bases to trimming and J lost 1 base; unmatched junction nucleotides: 12. Germline V gene data show CDR1 as SGHTA and CDR2 as FQGNSA. The CDR3 DNA is TGTGCCAGCAGCCGGTCTTTGGGGGGGAGGGGCACAGATACGCAGTATTTT. The encoded protein is CASSRSLGGRGTDTQYF.

The chain recombines TRBV7-6 with TRBJ2-3, with 7 positions matching TRBD1. V was clipped by 5 bases and J by 3 bases; unmatched bases: 5. This CDR3 contains 14 residues. Germline V gene sequence: CDR1 SGHVS, CDR2 FNYEAQ. CDR3 region: CASSHDRATDTQYF. CDR3 bases: TGTGCCAGCAGCCACGACAGGGCGACAGATACGCAGTATTTT.

This clone appeared a few times. The V gene is TRBV19, the J gene TRBJ1-2, with 8 bases lining up with TRBD1. The CDR3 runs to 13 residues. V dropped 5 bases and J dropped 6; count of bases not matched to a gene: 5. CDR1 is LNHDA, CDR2 SQIVND, per germline (reference sequence). The CDR3 loop reads CASSVDRANGYTF. Here the CDR3 DNA reads TGTGCCAGTAGTGTGGACAGGGCAAATGGCTACACCTTC.

The CDR3 region is CSASNRLAGHNEQFF. Written as DNA, the CDR3 is TGCAGCGCGAGTAATCGACTAGCGGGGCACAATGAGCAGTTCTTC. V and J are TRBV29-1 and TRBJ2-1, with 11 bases lining up with TRBD2. Germline V CDR1 and CDR2: SQVTM, ANQGSEA. CDR3 length: 15 residues. J was trimmed by 5 bases and V by 7 bases; bases with no gene match: 10.

Here the CDR3 reads CASSATSGSGNEQFF. DNA for the CDR3: TGTGCCAGCAGTGCTACTAGCGGGAGTGGCAATGAGCAGTTCTTC. The chain recombines TRBV6-4 with TRBJ2-1, with TRBD2 matching over 11 bases. The germline V gene encodes CDR1 MRHNA and CDR2 SNTAGT. V lost 4 bases to trimming and J lost 6 bases; unmatched junction nucleotides: 5. This CDR3 spans 15 amino acids.

The CDR3 nucleotides read TGTGCCAGCAGTTACAAATCGCGGGAGACAGATACGCAGTATTTT. Protein product: CASSYKSRETDTQYF. The V call is TRBV6-6, the J call TRBJ2-3; 7 nucleotides line up with TRBD2. Germline-derived CDR1 and CDR2 are MNHNY and SVGAGI (reference sequence). This CDR3 is built from 15 residues. The V gene end was trimmed by 2 bases and the J gene end by 3 bases; junction bases not matched to a gene: 5.

This chain uses TRBV5-1 with TRBJ2-1; a weak D match, TRBD2 (6 bases). V was pared by 0 bases and J by 7 bases, with 14 bases between. CDR3 length: 15 residues. CDR1 is SGHRS, CDR2 YFSETQ, per germline. In DNA, the CDR3 is TGCGCCAGCAGCTTGGCCGCGGGATGGGGGAATGAGCAGTTCTTC. This encodes CASSLAAGWGNEQFF.

Notes on this clone: One end of the junction varies from germline; a read error may be responsible. The rearrangement uses TRBV7-7 and TRBJ2-5, with TRBD1 matching over 8 bases. This CDR3 contains 16 residues. Per the germline V gene, CDR1 is SSHAT and CDR2 is FNYEAQ (reference sequence). The CDR3 region has the DNA TGTGCTAGCAGCTTACAGGGGGGCCTCGGAGAAGAGACCCAGTACTTC. It specifies CASSLQGGLGEETQYF.

This chain uses TRBV28 with TRBJ2-7; the match to TRBD1 covers 8 bases. The germline CDR1 and CDR2 sequences are MDHEN and SYDVKM. The CDR3 consists of 17 residues. The trim removed 4 bases at V and 0 bases at J, leaving 11 bases unmatched. In nucleotides, the CDR3 is TGTGCCAGCAGTTCCTATTTCCGGACAGGGAGCTCCTACGAGCAGTACTTC. Encoded protein: CASSSYFRTGSSYEQYF.

This chain links TRBV9 with TRBJ2-4, with D maybe TRBD2 (6 bases). Germline V gene data show CDR1 as SGDLS and CDR2 as YYNGEE. Trimming shortened V by 0 bases and J by 6 bases, and 22 bases separated the two germline ends. CDR3 length: 18 residues. CDR3 region: CASSVGAGLEGLTNIQYF. The DNA of the CDR3 is TGTGCCAGCAGCGTAGGTGCGGGATTGGAAGGTCTCACAAACATTCAGTACTTC.

The chain uses TRBV7-2 and TRBJ2-1; 10 bases map to TRBD2. The length of the CDR3 is 15 residues. V was clipped by 3 bases and J by 9 bases; unmatched bases: 8. The germline CDR1 and CDR2 sequences are SGHTA and FQGNSA. The CDR3 nucleotides read TGTGCCAGCAGCTTTCAGCTAGCGGGAGTGAGTGAGCAGTTCTTC. Amino acids: CASSFQLAGVSEQFF.

The V and J genes are TRBV2 and TRBJ2-1, with D hard to call. Per germline, CDR1 SNHLY and CDR2 FYNNEI. Trimming removed 8 bases from V and 4 bases from J, with 9 bases in between. This CDR3 has 12 residues. The CDR3 region is CASGLEYNEQFF. The CDR3 nucleotides read TGTGCCAGCGGGCTAGAGTACAATGAGCAGTTCTTC. Together with reference TRBV2 and TRBJ2-1, the CDR3 gives the full variable domain: EPEVTQTPSHQVTQMGQEVILRCVPISNHLYFYWYRQILGQKVEFLVSFYNNEISEKSEIFDDQFSVERPDGSNFTLKIRSTKLEDSAMYFCASGLEYNEQFFGPGTRLTVL.

As DNA, the CDR3 is TGTGCCAGCAGCCTAGGCGGGGGGCTCACCACAGATACGCAGTATTTT. Residues: CASSLGGGLTTDTQYF. The V gene is TRBV11-3, the J gene TRBJ2-3; TRBD2 matches at 8 bases. The junction had 9 bases not matched to a gene; V was cut back by 5 bases and J by 2 bases. The germline gives CDR1 SGHNT, CDR2 YENEEA. This CDR3 comprises 16 residues.

The count of this clone is one. The gene calls are TRBV15 and TRBJ1-1, with D hard to call. This CDR3 is 13 amino acids long. Germline CDR1 reads LNHNV; CDR2 reads YYDKDF (reference sequence). V lost 4 bases and J 0 bases, leaving 6 bases between the germline ends. CDR3 sequence reads: CATSTKLNTEAFF. CDR3 nucleotide sequence: TGTGCCACCAGCACCAAGCTGAACACTGAAGCTTTCTTT.

The chain couples TRBV18 to TRBJ2-6, with 8 bases matching TRBD2. CDR1 KGHSH and CDR2 LQKENI come from the germline V gene. This CDR3 has 20 residues. J lost 0 bases, V lost 1 base, and 11 bases had no gene match. The CDR3 nucleotides read TGTGCCAGCTCACCACAGTTATCGGGGGGGTCAAGCTCTGGGGCCAACGTCCTGACTTTC. As protein: CASSPQLSGGSSSGANVLTF. The whole variable domain, remainder taken from reference TRBV18 and TRBJ2-6, is NAGVMQNPRHLVRRRGQEARLRCSPMKGHSHVYWYRQLPEEGLKFMVYLQKENIIDESGMPKERFSAEFPKEGPSILRIQQVVRGDSAAYFCASSPQLSGGSSSGANVLTFGAGSRLTVL.

The V gene is TRBV9, the J gene TRBJ2-3, with unresolved D. The V end lost 4 bases, the J end lost 2 bases, and 8 bases lay between the germline ends. This CDR3 has 13 amino acids. Germline V gene data show CDR1 as SGDLS and CDR2 as YYNGEE. The CDR3 DNA sequence: TGTGCCAGCAGCAGGCTCATCACAGATACGCAGTATTTT. This codes for CASSRLITDTQYF.

V usage is TRBV10-1 and J usage is TRBJ2-7, with 11 bases identical to TRBD1. The germline CDR1 and CDR2 sequences are WNHNN and SYGVQD (reference sequence). This CDR3 spans 16 amino acids. Trimming at V came to 3 bases and at J to 4 bases, leaving 8 bases not matched to a gene. In DNA form, the CDR3 reads TGCGCCAGCAGTGAAGGACCCGGGACAGGGGGTTACGAGCAGTACTTC. It is translated as CASSEGPGTGGYEQYF.

V and J are TRBV28 and TRBJ1-1, with D perhaps matching TRBD1 (6 bases). The ends were cut back, 5 bases at V and 3 bases at J, with 10 bases in the middle. Germline values: CDR1 MDHEN, CDR2 SYDVKM. The CDR3 is made up of 13 amino acids. Here the CDR3 DNA reads TGTGCCAGCAGTCTAAGGACAGACACTGAAGCTTTCTTT. Translation gives CASSLRTDTEAFF.

The rearrangement uses TRBV28 and TRBJ1-5; maybe TRBD1 (6 bases). Germline assignment: CDR1 MDHEN and CDR2 SYDVKM. V was cut by 5 bases and J by 2 bases, with 13 bases left in between. The CDR3 runs 15 residues. The CDR3 DNA follows: TGTGCCAGCAGTCAAACCCGGACAGGCAATCAGCCCCAGCATTTT. It translates to CASSQTRTGNQPQHF.

This clone has just one count. This CDR3 reads CASRDRVESGELFF. For the CDR3, the DNA is TGTGCCAGCCGGGACAGGGTCGAGTCCGGGGAGCTGTTTTTT. The chain employs TRBV27 and TRBJ2-2; 9 bases fit TRBD1. The CDR3 totals 14 residues. V lost 8 bases, J lost 6 bases, and 7 bases stayed unmatched. The germline V gene has CDR1 MNHEY and CDR2 SMNVEV (reference sequence).

The V call is TRBV29-1, the J call TRBJ2-1; the D gene is possibly TRBD1 (6 bases). The CDR3 sequence is 12 residues long. Trimming took off 4 bases at V and 4 bases at J, with 8 bases between the two ends. Germline loops: CDR1 SQVTM, CDR2 ANQGSEA. CDR3: CSVAQGYNEQFF. The CDR3 DNA reads TGCAGCGTTGCACAGGGATACAATGAGCAGTTCTTC.

In its sample, this clone was seen once. The genes are TRBV28 and TRBJ2-7, with 10 bases aligning to TRBD1. The CDR3 sequence is 14 residues long. CDR1 MDHEN and CDR2 SYDVKM come from the germline V gene. Unmatched junction bases numbered 6, after V lost 3 bases and J lost 7 bases. The chain's CDR3 is CASSFGTGVWEQYF. The CDR3 DNA follows: TGTGCCAGCAGTTTCGGGACAGGGGTTTGGGAGCAGTACTTC.

The V and J genes are TRBV29-1 and TRBJ2-3; TRBD2 aligns across 7 bases. CDR1 is SQVTM, CDR2 ANQGSEA, per germline. V gave up 4 bases and J gave up 4 bases; unmatched junction bases: 8. The CDR3 has 14 residues. As DNA, the CDR3 is TGCAGCGTTGGGGTAGCGGGTTTGTCAGATACGCAGTATTTT. Translating it yields CSVGVAGLSDTQYF.

This chain joins TRBV7-6 and TRBJ1-3; no clear D gene. The CDR3 totals 13 residues. Germline assignment: CDR1 SGHVS and CDR2 FNYEAQ. With 2 bases removed from V and 4 bases from J, the gap between germline ends came to 6 bases. The CDR3: CASSLRHGNTIYF. The CDR3 nucleotides are TGTGCCAGCAGCTTAAGACACGGAAACACCATATATTTT.

This chain links TRBV28 with TRBJ2-7, with D possibly matching TRBD1 (7 bases). Germline lookup yields CDR1 MDHEN and CDR2 SYDVKM. The CDR3 length is 14 residues. Trimming removed 7 bases at V and 2 bases at J, with 15 bases between. CDR3 nucleotides: TGTGCCAGCACCTCAGGGGGGCTGACCTACGAGCAGTACTTC. Translating gives CASTSGGLTYEQYF.

The chain couples TRBV29-1 to TRBJ2-2; the D gene is possibly TRBD2 (6 bases). Trimming left V 6 bases short and J 2 bases short, with 13 bases between. Per germline, CDR1 SQVTM and CDR2 ANQGSEA. The CDR3 is made up of 14 amino acids. CDR3 region: CSVGSKTNTGELFF. CDR3 coding DNA: TGCAGCGTCGGGAGTAAGACCAACACCGGGGAGCTGTTTTTT.